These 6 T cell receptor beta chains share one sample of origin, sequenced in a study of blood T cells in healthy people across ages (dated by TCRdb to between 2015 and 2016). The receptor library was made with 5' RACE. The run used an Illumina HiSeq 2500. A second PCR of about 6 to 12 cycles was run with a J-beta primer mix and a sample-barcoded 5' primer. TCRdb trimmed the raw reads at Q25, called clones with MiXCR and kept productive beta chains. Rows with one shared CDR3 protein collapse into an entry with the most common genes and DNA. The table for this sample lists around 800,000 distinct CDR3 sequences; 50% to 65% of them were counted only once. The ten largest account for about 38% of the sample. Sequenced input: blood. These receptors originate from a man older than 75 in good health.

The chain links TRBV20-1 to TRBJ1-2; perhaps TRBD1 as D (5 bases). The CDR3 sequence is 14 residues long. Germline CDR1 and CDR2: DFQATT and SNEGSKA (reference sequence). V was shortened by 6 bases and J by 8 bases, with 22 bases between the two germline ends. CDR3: CSAPPRGIIRGYTF. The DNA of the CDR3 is TGCAGTGCCCCCCCCCGGGGGATAATCCGCGGCTACACCTTC.

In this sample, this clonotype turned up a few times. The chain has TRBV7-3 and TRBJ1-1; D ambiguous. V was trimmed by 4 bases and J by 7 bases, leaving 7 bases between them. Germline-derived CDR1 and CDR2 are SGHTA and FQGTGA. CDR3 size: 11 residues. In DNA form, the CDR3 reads TGTGCCAGCAGCTCCCAGATTGAAGCTTTCTTT. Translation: CASSSQIEAFF.

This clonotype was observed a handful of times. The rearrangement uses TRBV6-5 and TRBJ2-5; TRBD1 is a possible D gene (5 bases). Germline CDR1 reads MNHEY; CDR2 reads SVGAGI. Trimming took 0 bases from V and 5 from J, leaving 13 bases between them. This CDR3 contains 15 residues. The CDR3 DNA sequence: TGTGCCAGCAGTTACTCACCAGGGTTATTGGAGACCCAGTACTTC. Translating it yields CASSYSPGLLETQYF.

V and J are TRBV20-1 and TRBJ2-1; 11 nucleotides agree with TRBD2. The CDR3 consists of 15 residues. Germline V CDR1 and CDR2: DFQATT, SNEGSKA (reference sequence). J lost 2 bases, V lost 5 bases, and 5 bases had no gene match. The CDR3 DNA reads TGCAGTGCTCCGACTAGCGGGACCACCTACAATGAGCAGTTCTTC. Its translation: CSAPTSGTTYNEQFF.

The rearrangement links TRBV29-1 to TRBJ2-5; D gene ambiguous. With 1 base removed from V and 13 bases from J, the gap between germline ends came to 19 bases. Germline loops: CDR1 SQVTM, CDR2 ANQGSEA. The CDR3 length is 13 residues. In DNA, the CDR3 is TGCAGCGTTGAAGGTAAGAGCCCCCGTGGGTGGTACTTC. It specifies CSVEGKSPRGWYF. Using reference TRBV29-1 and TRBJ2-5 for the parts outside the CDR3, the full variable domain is SAVISQKPSRDICQRGTSLTIQCQVDSQVTMMFWYRQQPGQSLTLIATANQGSEATYESGFVIDKFPISRPNLTFSTLTVSNMSPEDSSIYLCSVEGKSPRGWYFGPGTRLLVL.

DNA for the CDR3: TGTGCCAGCAGCTCCATGCAGAATGAGCAGTTCTTC. It is translated as CASSSMQNEQFF. The chain joins TRBV4-2 to TRBJ2-1, with unresolved D. CDR1 and CDR2 (germline): LGHNA, YNFKEQ. The CDR3 is 12 residues long. V dropped 5 bases and J dropped 7 bases, with 9 bases sitting between them.